The entry that follows covers one TCR beta chain sequence. There is no known antigen for this receptor. The sample holds no much larger clone one base away, and base qualities are not on file. The sample originates from a study of Ad26.COV2.S vaccination and SARS-CoV-2 variants (dated by TCRdb to about 2021). In the study overall: Donors in the vaccine arm were drawn from COV1001, a multicentre, randomized, double-blind, placebo-controlled phase I-IIa trial testing Ad26.COV2.S in healthy adults. Ad26.COV2.S was administered intramuscularly at 5 x 10^10 or 1 x 10^11 viral particles, either as a single shot or as two shots given 56 days apart. TCRbeta repertoire sequencing was used to assess the specificity and breadth of SARS-CoV-2-reactive T cell receptors after Ad26.COV2.S vaccination. The TCR-sequenced set comprised approximately 32 samples: about 19 Ad26.COV2.S vaccine recipients, 5 placebo recipients and 8 SARS-CoV-2 convalescent individuals. Trial participants were randomized into five groups of five, in which low-dose or high-dose Ad26.COV2.S was given once or twice, or placebo was given on both occasions. Blinding of investigators to trial group allocation was maintained during experiments and outcome assessment.

The treatment or condition label for this specimen denotes: approximately 18 received Ad26.COV2.S at low or high dose, single or two shots; about 5 received placebo; per-sample allocation not given. Repertoires of vaccine and placebo recipients were sequenced from samples collected on day 63 after the first injection. In Cohort 1b, fewer than 30 adults aged 18-55 years were enrolled at a single site in Boston, USA, between 29 July and 7 August 2020. As a vaccine, Ad26.COV2.S was a replication-incompetent adenovirus type 26 vector that expressed a prefusion-stabilized SARS-CoV-2 spike protein derived from the original Wuhan strain. The immunoSEQ Assay was used to sequence TCRbeta CDR3 regions. After extraction, genomic DNA underwent amplification by bias-controlled multiplex PCR, followed by high-throughput sequencing. In the paper's pipeline: To quantify the absolute abundance of every unique TCRbeta CDR3 region, sequences were collapsed and filtered. T cell fraction was estimated by normalizing TCRbeta template counts to usable DNA, which was measured by amplifying reference genes present in all nucleated cells. Repertoire TCRs were annotated as SARS-CoV-2-specific when V gene, CDR3 amino acid sequence and J gene were exactly matched to a known reactive TCR set. The reference SARS-CoV-2 TCR set came from MIRA and was filtered for enrichment in COVID-19-positive ImmuneCODE repertoires, removing public or cross-reactive TCRs. Using the MIRA antigens, annotated TCRs were further analysed by specific ORF or by position within an ORF. Breadth was defined as annotated unique rearrangements over total unique productive rearrangements; depth was the summed frequency of those rearrangements. Two-sided Wilcoxon rank-sum tests were used to compare TCR breadth between groups. Imported from immuneACCESS, the table was reduced by TCRdb to in-frame sequences with V and J called. These copies leave out some clones; in studies compared against another copy, an unresolved V gene accounts for under half, and the cause of the remainder is not known. V, J and clone size were drawn from that table, and D and trimming were deduced from the DNA. Across this sample there are 200,000 to 300,000 clones, with 88% seen only once. The ten largest make up about 11% of the sample.

General study outcomes and caveats: Substantial breadth of spike-specific CD8+ and CD4+ T cell responses was reported after vaccination. According to the authors, total T cell responses may have been underestimated by the TCR breadth and depth analyses. The study was not powered to compare responses between vaccine doses or regimens. Ad26.COV2.S recipients had higher spike-specific TCR breadth than placebo recipients (P = 0.0014). Non-spike TCR breadth was comparable between vaccine and placebo recipients, consistent with the vaccine containing only spike.

V is cut by 8 bases and J by 0 bases, and the space between the germline ends is 11 bases. The CDR3, from cysteine to phenylalanine, totals 14 residues. The sequence is cut down to CDR3 DNA, 42 bases in frame from base 1. In the germline V gene, CDR1 corresponds to MNHEY and CDR2 to SVGAGI. Sequences were derived from peripheral blood, sampled in a trial of Ad26.COV2.S vaccine versus placebo. The rearrangement joined TRBV6-5 to TRBJ2-1, with a weak D call of TRBD1 (6 bases match). The TCR sequence derives from a person between 18 and 65 years old who received the Ad26.COV2.S COVID-19 vaccine or a placebo. The CDR3 protein: CASDTGSSYNEQFF. The DNA is TGTGCCAGCGATACAGGGAGCTCCTACAATGAGCAGTTCTTC.